This T cell receptor (beta chain) is from a study of metastatic and nonmetastatic thyroid tumors. Each patient went into thyroid surgery without having received any treatment. V lost 3 bases and J lost 5, with 17 bases in between. CDR1 is DFQATT and CDR2 is SNEGSKA in the germline V gene (reference sequence). The CDR3 has 14 amino acids. As for this clone: This clone may be a read error of a much larger clone one base away. The conserved phenylalanine or tryptophan normally closing the CDR3 is absent here, so this likely arose from a read error.

TCRdb used MiXCR to call clones anew from the PCR reads. The profile shows around 45,000 clones, around 4% of them singletons. The source of this sequence is a female donor with papillary thyroid cancer or a benign thyroid nodule (not recorded which). Some clones in this sample may be carry-over from other donors' samples. The sequenced sample was blood. The rearrangement joins TRBV20-1 to TRBJ2-7; D gene unclear. The CDR3 protein is CSASFSPNQDEQYL. The DNA of the CDR3 is TGCAGTGCTAGTTTCAGTCCCAACCAGGACGAGCAGTACCTC.